This TCR beta chain was identified in a study of shared T cell receptors in the human thymus. Trimming took off 8 bases at V and 1 base at J, with 14 bases between the two ends. The germline gives CDR1 SGHTA, CDR2 FQGNSA. CDR3 length equals 14 residues. Profiling relied on immunoSEQ multiplex PCR, and the TCRdb table lists in-frame clones only, not all of them. The sample includes 700,000 or so clones, 70% to 90% of them seen just once. This clone appeared once. These data were also reused for a study on human thymus T cells.

The material sequenced was thymocytes. This chain connects TRBV7-2 to TRBJ2-5, with a tentative D call TRBD2 (5 bases). The TCR sequence derives from a girl under three years old with a congenital heart defect. The CDR3 DNA reads as TGTGCCAGCTTACACCCCAGCGGCCAAGAGACCCAGTACTTC. It is translated as CASLHPSGQETQYF.